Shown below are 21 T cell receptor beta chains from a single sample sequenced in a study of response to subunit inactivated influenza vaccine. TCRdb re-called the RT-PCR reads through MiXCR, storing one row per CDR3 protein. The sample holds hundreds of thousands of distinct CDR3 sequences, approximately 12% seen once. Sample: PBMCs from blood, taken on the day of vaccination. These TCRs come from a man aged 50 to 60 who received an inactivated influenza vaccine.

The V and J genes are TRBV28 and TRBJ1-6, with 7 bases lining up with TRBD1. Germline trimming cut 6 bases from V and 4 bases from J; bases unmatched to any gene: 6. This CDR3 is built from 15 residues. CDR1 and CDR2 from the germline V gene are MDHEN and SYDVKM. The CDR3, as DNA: TGTGCCAGCAGCGTACGGGACAGATATAATTCACCCCTCCACTTT. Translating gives CASSVRDRYNSPLHF.

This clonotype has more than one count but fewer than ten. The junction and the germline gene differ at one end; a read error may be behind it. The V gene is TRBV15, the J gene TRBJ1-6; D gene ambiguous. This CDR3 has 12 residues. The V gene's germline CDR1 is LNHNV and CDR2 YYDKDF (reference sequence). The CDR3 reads CATSGENSPLHF. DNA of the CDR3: TGTGCCACCAGCGGAGAAAATTCACCCCTCCACTTT.

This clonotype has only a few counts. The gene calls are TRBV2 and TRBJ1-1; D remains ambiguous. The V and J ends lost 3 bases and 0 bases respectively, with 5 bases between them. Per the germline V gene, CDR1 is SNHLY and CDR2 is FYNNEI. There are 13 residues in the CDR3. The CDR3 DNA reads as TGTGCCAGCAGTGATCCGTTGAACACTGAAGCTTTCTTT. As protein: CASSDPLNTEAFF.

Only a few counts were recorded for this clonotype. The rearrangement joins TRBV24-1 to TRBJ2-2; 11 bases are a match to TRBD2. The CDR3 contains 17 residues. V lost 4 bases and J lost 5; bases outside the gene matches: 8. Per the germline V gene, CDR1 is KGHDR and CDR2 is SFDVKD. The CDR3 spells CATSDPTSGRGTGELFF. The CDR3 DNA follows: TGTGCCACCAGTGACCCCACTAGCGGGAGAGGAACCGGGGAGCTGTTTTTT.

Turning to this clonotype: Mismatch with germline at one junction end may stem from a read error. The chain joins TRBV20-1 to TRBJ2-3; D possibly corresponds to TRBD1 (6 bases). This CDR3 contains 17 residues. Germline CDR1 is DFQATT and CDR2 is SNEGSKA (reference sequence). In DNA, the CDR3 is TGCAGTGCGAGAGGGACGCAGGGGCCTAGGGGAACAGATACGCAGTATTTT. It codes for CSARGTQGPRGTDTQYF.

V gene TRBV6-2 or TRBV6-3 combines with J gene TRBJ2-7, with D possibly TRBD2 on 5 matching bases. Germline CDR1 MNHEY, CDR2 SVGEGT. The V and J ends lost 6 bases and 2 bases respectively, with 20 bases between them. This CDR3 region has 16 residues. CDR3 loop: CASSSTEMRDAYEQYF. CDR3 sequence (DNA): TGTGCCAGCAGCTCCACGGAAATGAGGGATGCCTACGAGCAGTACTTC.

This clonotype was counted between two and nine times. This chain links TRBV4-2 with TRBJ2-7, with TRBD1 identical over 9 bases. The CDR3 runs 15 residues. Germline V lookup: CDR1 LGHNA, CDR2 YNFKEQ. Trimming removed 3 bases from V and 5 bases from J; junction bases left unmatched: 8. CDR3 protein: CASSQRDRDLNEQYF. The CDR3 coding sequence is TGTGCCAGCAGCCAGCGGGACAGGGATCTCAACGAGCAGTACTTC.

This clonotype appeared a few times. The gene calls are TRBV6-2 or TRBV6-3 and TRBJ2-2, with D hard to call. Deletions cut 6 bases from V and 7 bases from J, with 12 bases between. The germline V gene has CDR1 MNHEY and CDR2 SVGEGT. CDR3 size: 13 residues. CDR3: CASRLALFGELFF. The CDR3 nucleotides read TGTGCCAGCAGATTGGCCCTCTTCGGGGAGCTGTTTTTT.

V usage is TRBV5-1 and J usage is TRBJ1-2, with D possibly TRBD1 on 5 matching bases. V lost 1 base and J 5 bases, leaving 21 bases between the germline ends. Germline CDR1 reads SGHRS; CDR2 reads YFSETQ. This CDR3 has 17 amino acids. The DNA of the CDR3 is TGCGCCAGCAGCTTGTTAGGGGCGATCCCACTCCATTATGGCTACACCTTC. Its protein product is CASSLLGAIPLHYGYTF.

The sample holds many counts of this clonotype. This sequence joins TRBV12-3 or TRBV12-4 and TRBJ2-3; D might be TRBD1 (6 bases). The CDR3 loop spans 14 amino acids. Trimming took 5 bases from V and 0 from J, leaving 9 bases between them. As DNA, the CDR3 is TGTGCCAGCAGTATGGGGGCTAGCACAGATACGCAGTATTTT. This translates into CASSMGASTDTQYF.

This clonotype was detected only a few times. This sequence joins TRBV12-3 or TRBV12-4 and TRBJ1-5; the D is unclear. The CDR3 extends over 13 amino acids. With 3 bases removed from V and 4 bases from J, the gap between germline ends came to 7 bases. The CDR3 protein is CASSLSENQPQHF. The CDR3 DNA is TGTGCCAGCAGTTTGTCAGAGAATCAGCCCCAGCATTTT.

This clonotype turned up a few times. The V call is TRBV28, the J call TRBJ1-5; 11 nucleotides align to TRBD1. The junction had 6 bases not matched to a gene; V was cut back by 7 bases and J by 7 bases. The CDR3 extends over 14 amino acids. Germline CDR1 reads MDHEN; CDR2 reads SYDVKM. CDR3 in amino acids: CASIGTGGWQPQHF. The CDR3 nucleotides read TGTGCCAGCATTGGGACAGGGGGATGGCAGCCCCAGCATTTT.

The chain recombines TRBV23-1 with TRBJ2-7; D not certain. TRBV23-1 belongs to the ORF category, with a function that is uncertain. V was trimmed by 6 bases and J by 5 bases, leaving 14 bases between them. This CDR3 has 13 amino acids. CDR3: CASRVTSADEQYF. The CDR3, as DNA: TGCGCCAGCAGGGTGACTTCGGCTGACGAGCAGTACTTC.

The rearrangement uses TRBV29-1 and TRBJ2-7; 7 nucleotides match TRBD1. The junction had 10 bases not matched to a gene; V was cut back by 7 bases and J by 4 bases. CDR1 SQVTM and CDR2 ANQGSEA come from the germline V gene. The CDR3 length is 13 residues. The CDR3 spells CSAGSRTGYEQYF. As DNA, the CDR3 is TGCAGCGCTGGGTCTCGGACAGGATACGAGCAGTACTTC.

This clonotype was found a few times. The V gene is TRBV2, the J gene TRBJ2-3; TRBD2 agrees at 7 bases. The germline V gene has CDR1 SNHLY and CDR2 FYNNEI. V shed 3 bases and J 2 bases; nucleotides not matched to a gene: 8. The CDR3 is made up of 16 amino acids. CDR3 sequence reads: CASSDSPSGSTDTQYF. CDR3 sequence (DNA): TGTGCCAGCAGTGACTCCCCTAGCGGTTCCACAGATACGCAGTATTTT.

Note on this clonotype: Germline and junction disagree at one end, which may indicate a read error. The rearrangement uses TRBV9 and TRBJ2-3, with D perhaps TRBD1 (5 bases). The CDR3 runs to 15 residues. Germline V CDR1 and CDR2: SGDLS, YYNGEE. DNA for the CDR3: TGTGCCAGCAGCGGCGACAGCGTACGCACAGATACGCAGTCTTTT. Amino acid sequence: CASSGDSVRTDTQSF.

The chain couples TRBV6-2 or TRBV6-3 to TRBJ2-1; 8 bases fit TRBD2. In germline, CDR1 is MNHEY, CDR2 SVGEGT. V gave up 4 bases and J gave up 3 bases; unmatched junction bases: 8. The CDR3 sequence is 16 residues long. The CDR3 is CASSSGGGRVYNEQFF. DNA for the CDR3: TGTGCCAGCAGTTCAGGCGGGGGGCGGGTCTACAATGAGCAGTTCTTC.

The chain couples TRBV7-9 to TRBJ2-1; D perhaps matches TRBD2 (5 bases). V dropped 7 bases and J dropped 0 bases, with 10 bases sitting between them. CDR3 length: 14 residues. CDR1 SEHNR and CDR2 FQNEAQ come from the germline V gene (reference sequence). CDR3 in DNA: TGTGCCAGCAACCGTGGGAGCTCCTACAATGAGCAGTTCTTC. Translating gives CASNRGSSYNEQFF. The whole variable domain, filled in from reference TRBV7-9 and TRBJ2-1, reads DTGVSQNPRHKITKRGQNVTFRCDPISEHNRLYWYRQTLGQGPEFLTYFQNEAQLEKSRLLSDRFSAERPKGSFSTLEIQRTEQGDSAMYLCASNRGSSYNEQFFGPGTRLTVL.

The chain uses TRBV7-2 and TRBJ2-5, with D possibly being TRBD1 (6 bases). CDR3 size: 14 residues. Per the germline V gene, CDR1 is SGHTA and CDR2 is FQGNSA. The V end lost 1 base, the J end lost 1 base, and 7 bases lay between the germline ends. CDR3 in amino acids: CASSLVDSQETQYF. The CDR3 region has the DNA TGTGCCAGCAGCTTAGTGGACAGCCAAGAGACCCAGTACTTC.

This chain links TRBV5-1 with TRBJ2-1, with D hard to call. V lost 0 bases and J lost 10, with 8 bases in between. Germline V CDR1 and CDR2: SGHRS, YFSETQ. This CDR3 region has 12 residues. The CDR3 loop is CASSLADGEQFF. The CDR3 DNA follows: TGCGCCAGCAGCTTGGCCGACGGAGAGCAGTTCTTC.

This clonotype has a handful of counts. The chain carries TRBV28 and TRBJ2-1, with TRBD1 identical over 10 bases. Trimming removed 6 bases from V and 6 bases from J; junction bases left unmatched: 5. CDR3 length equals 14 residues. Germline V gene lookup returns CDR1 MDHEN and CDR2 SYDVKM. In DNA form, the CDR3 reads TGTGCCAGCAGGCAAGGACAGGGGGGCAATGAGCAGTTCTTC. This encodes CASRQGQGGNEQFF. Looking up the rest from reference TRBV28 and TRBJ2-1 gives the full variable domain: DVKVTQSSRYLVKRTGEKVFLECVQDMDHENMFWYRQDPGLGLRLIYFSYDVKMKEKGDIPEGYSVSREKKERFSLILESASTNQTSMYLCASRQGQGGNEQFFGPGTRLTVL.